The 4 T cell receptor beta chains given below trace back to one sample, sequenced in a study of vaccination and CD4 T cells after COVID-19. Their recognized antigens are unknown. Treatment described: roughly 10-day PBMC culture with coronavirus spike peptide pools or control peptides (ViraFEST assay). The Oncomine TCR Beta short-read assay was what sequenced the DNA obtained from cultured CD4+ T cells. A single record per CDR3 protein comes from TCRdb applying MiXCR to the PCR reads. The sample carries some 13,000 distinct CDR3 sequences, less than 65% recorded once. Sequences were obtained from CD4+ T cells from blood, cultured in vitro. These receptors originate from a human donor who had recovered from COVID-19.

The genes are TRBV6-1 and TRBJ2-2; no definite D call. V lost 0 bases and J 6 bases, leaving 14 bases between the germline ends. The CDR3 extends over 16 amino acids. Per the germline V gene, CDR1 is MNHNS and CDR2 is SASEGT. The DNA for the CDR3 is TGTGCCAGCAGTGAAGCTCCCTCTCTAGGACCCGGGGAGCTGTTTTTT. This encodes CASSEAPSLGPGELFF.

In its sample, this clonotype ranks as medium-sized. V gene TRBV28 combines with J gene TRBJ2-1; D perhaps matches TRBD2 (7 bases). V was pared by 5 bases and J by 9 bases, with 17 bases between. This CDR3 region has 14 residues. Germline loops: CDR1 MDHEN, CDR2 SYDVKM. This chain's CDR3 is CASSPLGGGIEQFF. Here the CDR3 DNA reads TGTGCCAGCAGTCCTCTAGGGGGGGGGATTGAGCAGTTCTTC.

This chain uses TRBV28 with TRBJ2-3; D unclear. The germline CDR1 and CDR2 sequences are MDHEN and SYDVKM. Trimming stripped 6 bases from V and 4 bases from J, with 8 bases between. The CDR3 loop spans 12 amino acids. In DNA, the CDR3 is TGTGCCAGCAGCACTGTATCAGATACGCAGTATTTT. This gives the protein CASSTVSDTQYF.

This chain uses TRBV29-1 with TRBJ1-5, with TRBD1 matching 8 bases. Trimming at V came to 6 bases and at J to 2 bases, leaving 9 bases not matched to a gene. The germline CDR1 and CDR2 sequences are SQVTM and ANQGSEA. The CDR3 has 15 amino acids. This CDR3 reads CSVEMDRVGNQPQHF. The CDR3 DNA sequence: TGCAGCGTGGAGATGGACAGGGTTGGCAATCAGCCCCAGCATTTT.